Shown below are 32 T cell receptor beta chains from a single sample sequenced in a study of early T cells in non-severe SARS-CoV-2 infection. MiXCR, applied by TCRdb to the 5' RACE reads, yields one record per CDR3 protein. The data show approximately 70,000 distinct CDR3 sequences, with about 4.9% seen just once and around 3.4% held by the top ten. The sequencing here drew on whole blood, taken at baseline. These TCRs come from an adult who was a healthcare worker with PCR-confirmed SARS-CoV-2 infection or an uninfected control (not recorded which). The donor label of this sample is uncertain.

There are many counts of this clonotype. The rearrangement joins TRBV6-5 to TRBJ2-1, with 11 bases identical to TRBD2. CDR3 length equals 15 residues. Germline V gene lookup returns CDR1 MNHEY and CDR2 SVGAGI. V shed 7 bases and J 6 bases; nucleotides not matched to a gene: 8. The CDR3 here is CASTHRLAGSNEQFF. The CDR3 bases are TGTGCCAGCACCCATCGACTAGCGGGGAGCAATGAGCAGTTCTTC.

A few counts support this clonotype. The chain recombines TRBV29-1 with TRBJ1-1, with 8 bases lining up with TRBD1. The CDR3 has 13 amino acids. The J segment lost 5 bases and the V segment lost 6 bases, leaving 8 bases of the junction unmatched. Germline CDR1 SQVTM, CDR2 ANQGSEA. CDR3 protein: CSVQGADETEAFF. The DNA of the CDR3 is TGCAGCGTGCAGGGGGCGGATGAGACTGAAGCTTTCTTT. Using reference TRBV29-1 and TRBJ1-1 for the parts outside the CDR3, the full variable domain is SAVISQKPSRDICQRGTSLTIQCQVDSQVTMMFWYRQQPGQSLTLIATANQGSEATYESGFVIDKFPISRPNLTFSTLTVSNMSPEDSSIYLCSVQGADETEAFFGQGTRLTVV.

The chain couples TRBV6-5 to TRBJ2-7, with D possibly TRBD1 on 6 matching bases. The germline V and J ends were trimmed by 5 bases and 0 bases, with 11 bases remaining between them. The germline V gene encodes CDR1 MNHEY and CDR2 SVGAGI. The CDR3 loop spans 14 amino acids. The DNA for the CDR3 is TGTGCCAGCAGTAATGACAGGACCTCCTACGAGCAGTACTTC. Its protein product is CASSNDRTSYEQYF.

This clonotype has more than one count but fewer than ten. The chain carries TRBV28 and TRBJ1-2, with D hard to call. The V end lost 3 bases, the J end lost 4 bases, and 9 bases lay between the germline ends. The germline gives CDR1 MDHEN, CDR2 SYDVKM. CDR3 length: 13 residues. Written as DNA, the CDR3 is TGTGCCAGCAGTTTTGCACAGCTCTATGGCTACACCTTC. Residues: CASSFAQLYGYTF.

V is TRBV20-1 and J is TRBJ2-1; TRBD1 or TRBD2 may be the D gene (6 bases each). CDR1 and CDR2 (germline): DFQATT, SNEGSKA (reference sequence). V lost 1 base and J lost 2, with 9 bases in between. The length of the CDR3 is 14 residues. The CDR3 here is CSARGGGTYNEQFF. DNA of the CDR3: TGCAGTGCTAGAGGAGGGGGGACCTACAATGAGCAGTTCTTC.

This clonotype was seen many times. The chain employs TRBV7-2 and TRBJ2-7; no reliable D call. V dropped 5 bases and J dropped 2 bases, with 4 bases sitting between them. Germline values: CDR1 SGHTA, CDR2 FQGNSA. CDR3 size: 11 residues. The CDR3 spells CASSATYEQYF. CDR3 nucleotide sequence: TGTGCCAGCAGCGCCACCTACGAGCAGTACTTC.

This clonotype appeared many times. This chain joins TRBV24-1 and TRBJ2-7; 9 positions agree with TRBD1. CDR1 and CDR2 from the germline V gene are KGHDR and SFDVKD. The CDR3 runs to 14 residues. Trimming cost V 4 bases and J 0 bases; bases outside gene matches: 0. The CDR3 DNA reads as TGTGCCACCAGTGAGGGACAGGGCTCCTACGAGCAGTACTTC. It translates to CATSEGQGSYEQYF.

In this sample, this clonotype turned up a few times. The chain combines TRBV9 with TRBJ2-3; weak D call: TRBD2 (6 bases). Germline V gene lookup returns CDR1 SGDLS and CDR2 YYNGEE. V shed 3 bases and J shed 5 bases, with 7 bases lying between them. CDR3 length equals 12 residues. Written as DNA, the CDR3 is TGTGCCAGCAGCGGCGGGGAAGATACGCAGTATTTT. Protein: CASSGGEDTQYF.

The sample holds a few counts of this clonotype. The rearrangement uses TRBV27 and TRBJ2-7; 10 positions match TRBD1. V dropped 6 bases and J dropped 3; count of bases not matched to a gene: 5. There are 14 residues in the CDR3. Germline V gene data show CDR1 as MNHEY and CDR2 as SMNVEV (reference sequence). The CDR3 region has the DNA TGTGCCAGCAGGCCAGGGACAGGGGACTACGAGCAGTACTTC. Translation: CASRPGTGDYEQYF.

This clonotype came up many times. This chain links TRBV3-1 with TRBJ2-7, with D perhaps matching TRBD2 (6 bases). V was shortened by 1 base and J by 0 bases, with 7 bases between the two germline ends. Germline loops: CDR1 LGHDT, CDR2 YNNKEL (reference sequence). The CDR3 extends over 14 amino acids. The CDR3: CASSQAEGSYEQYF. CDR3 nucleotides: TGTGCCAGCAGCCAAGCGGAGGGCTCCTACGAGCAGTACTTC.

This clonotype was counted only a few times. This rearrangement joins TRBV6-2 or TRBV6-3 to TRBJ2-5, with D perhaps TRBD2 (6 bases). V was cut by 7 bases and J by 14 bases, with 20 bases left in between. The CDR3 runs 12 residues. Germline CDR1 is MNHEY and CDR2 is SVGEGT. The CDR3: CASIDLPGALYF. The CDR3 coding sequence is TGTGCCAGCATCGACCTACCGGGAGCGCTATACTTC.

This clonotype was seen many times. The chain employs TRBV10-3 and TRBJ1-5; D remains unclear. CDR3 length equals 13 residues. V was trimmed by 6 bases and J by 7 bases, leaving 13 bases between them. The germline V gene has CDR1 ENHRY and CDR2 SYGVKD. CDR3 loop: CAIRGGLGQPQHF. The DNA for the CDR3 is TGTGCCATCAGGGGAGGGTTGGGACAGCCCCAGCATTTT.

This clonotype was seen many times. The chain combines TRBV6-2 or TRBV6-3 with TRBJ1-5; 9 nucleotides agree with TRBD1. The CDR3 is made up of 16 amino acids. V dropped 2 bases and J dropped 7; count of bases not matched to a gene: 9. CDR1 and CDR2 (germline): MNHEY, SVGEGT. For the CDR3, the DNA is TGTGCCAGCAGTTACGGGGATAACAGGGGGCTGCAGCCCCAGCATTTT. It codes for CASSYGDNRGLQPQHF.

J is TRBJ2-5 and V is TRBV7-3; D is ambiguous. Trimming shortened V by 5 bases and J by 2 bases, and 12 bases separated the two germline ends. There are 14 residues in the CDR3. Per germline, CDR1 SGHTA and CDR2 FQGTGA. The DNA of the CDR3 is TGTGCCAGCAGCCCCCACGCCTCACAAGAGACCCAGTACTTC. Translation gives CASSPHASQETQYF.

Notes on this clonotype: The junction departs from the called germline gene at one end, perhaps through a read error. The chain has TRBV29-1 and TRBJ2-3; no firm D call. CDR1 and CDR2 (germline): SQVTM, ANQGSEA. CDR3 size: 14 residues. The CDR3 nucleotides are TGCGGCGTTACAGAGAGACTTAGCACAGATACGCAGTATTTT. Its translation is CGVTERLSTDTQYF.

This clonotype came up a few times. The J gene is TRBJ2-7, the V gene TRBV5-6; possibly TRBD1 for D (5 bases). The CDR3 is made up of 12 amino acids. The germline CDR1 and CDR2 sequences are SGHDT and YYEEEE. Trimming stripped 1 base from V and 7 bases from J, with 9 bases between. The CDR3 here is CASSLTGTEQYF. The CDR3, as DNA: TGTGCCAGCAGCTTGACAGGAACGGAGCAGTACTTC. Combining the CDR3 with reference TRBV5-6 and TRBJ2-7 gives the whole variable domain DAGVTQSPTHLIKTRGQQVTLRCSPKSGHDTVSWYQQALGQGPQFIFQYYEEEERQRGNFPDRFSGHQFPNYSSELNVNALLLGDSALYLCASSLTGTEQYFGPGTRLTVT.

This clonotype has a count of ten or more. This chain links TRBV11-2 with TRBJ2-2, with 7 bases fitting TRBD1. The J segment lost 4 bases and the V segment lost 3 bases, leaving 2 bases of the junction unmatched. This CDR3 is built from 14 residues. Germline CDR1 reads SGHAT; CDR2 reads FQNNGV. CDR3 residues: CASSLDRRTGELFF. CDR3 sequence (DNA): TGTGCCAGCAGCTTGGACAGGCGCACCGGGGAGCTGTTTTTT.

The chain has TRBV6-6 and TRBJ1-4; the match to TRBD1 covers 7 bases. Losses at the gene ends were 2 bases for V and 5 bases for J; bases not matched to a gene: 2. CDR3 length: 14 amino acids. Germline loops: CDR1 MNHNY, CDR2 SVGAGI (reference sequence). The CDR3 nucleotides read TGTGCCAGCAGTTACCGACAGGGAAATGAAAAACTGTTTTTT. This sequence encodes CASSYRQGNEKLFF.

The rearrangement links TRBV3-1 to TRBJ1-2; no clear D. The length of the CDR3 is 15 residues. Trimming shortened V by 0 bases and J by 2 bases, and 10 bases separated the two germline ends. In germline, CDR1 is LGHDT, CDR2 YNNKEL (reference sequence). The CDR3 is CASSQEGTANYGYTF. The CDR3, as DNA: TGTGCCAGCAGCCAAGAGGGAACGGCCAACTATGGCTACACCTTC.

This clonotype was counted at least ten times. The chain combines TRBV7-2 with TRBJ1-1; possible D gene TRBD1, 5 bases. This CDR3 spans 13 amino acids. V shed 2 bases and J shed 4 bases, with 8 bases lying between them. The germline V gene has CDR1 SGHTA and CDR2 FQGNSA. The CDR3 bases are TGTGCCAGCAGCTTAACCAGGGTCACTGAAGCTTTCTTT. Translation: CASSLTRVTEAFF.

This clonotype was seen a handful of times. The V gene is TRBV5-1, the J gene TRBJ2-6, with D hard to call. Germline-derived CDR1 and CDR2 are SGHRS and YFSETQ. Trimming stripped 0 bases from V and 11 bases from J, with 12 bases between. The length of the CDR3 is 14 residues. CDR3 sequence reads: CASSLGYPPDVLTF. The CDR3 DNA reads as TGCGCCAGCAGCTTGGGGTACCCGCCGGACGTCCTGACTTTC.

About this clonotype itself: This may stem from a read error, because a much larger clone lies one nucleotide away. V usage is TRBV4-1 and J usage is TRBJ2-2, with D possibly matching TRBD2 (5 bases). The CDR3 has 18 residues. Germline V gene lookup returns CDR1 MGHRA and CDR2 YSYEKL. The ends were cut back, 1 base at V and 4 bases at J, with 19 bases in the middle. The CDR3 nucleotides read TGCGCCAGCAGCCAAGTTCCGCAGGAGGCGACGAGCACCGGGGAGCTGTTTTTT. Its translation is CASSQVPQEATSTGELFF.

In its sample, this clonotype was seen many times. J is TRBJ1-2 and V is TRBV18; D is possibly TRBD1 (6 bases). Between the trimmed V and J ends, which lost 4 bases and 6 bases, there was a span of 9 bases. Germline assignment: CDR1 KGHSH and CDR2 LQKENI. The CDR3 sequence is 12 residues long. The CDR3 sequence: CASSLAGDGYTF. In DNA, the CDR3 is TGTGCCAGCTCACTAGCAGGGGATGGCTACACCTTC.

A note on this clonotype: One end of the junction varies from germline; a read error may be responsible. The CDR3 DNA follows: TGCGCCAGCAGTTCAGCCCAGGGAGGGGGGACCAAAAACATTCAGTACTTC. This codes for CASSSAQGGGTKNIQYF. J is TRBJ2-4 and V is TRBV27, with D tentatively TRBD2 (7 bases). This CDR3 comprises 17 residues. Per germline, CDR1 MNHEY and CDR2 SMNVEV (reference sequence).

CDR3 loop: CASSQDPMDRDQHF. The CDR3 coding sequence is TGCGCCAGCAGCCAAGATCCAATGGACAGGGATCAGCATTTT. The chain links TRBV4-1 to TRBJ1-5; the match to TRBD1 covers 8 bases. The length of the CDR3 is 14 residues. The germline gives CDR1 MGHRA, CDR2 YSYEKL. The V and J ends lost 0 bases and 13 bases, in that order; junction bases with no gene match: 8.

This clonotype was found a few times. The chain links TRBV29-1 to TRBJ2-5, with D possibly being TRBD2 (6 bases). The germline V and J ends were trimmed by 4 bases and 4 bases, with 16 bases remaining between them. The CDR3 sequence is 14 residues long. The germline V gene encodes CDR1 SQVTM and CDR2 ANQGSEA. The CDR3, as DNA: TGCAGCGTTGCGGCGTGGAGGGGCTCAGAGACCCAGTACTTC. It yields the protein CSVAAWRGSETQYF.

The CDR3 protein is CASGTGGLQPQHF. CDR3 DNA sequence: TGTGCCAGCGGGACAGGGGGTTTACAGCCCCAGCATTTT. The J gene is TRBJ1-5, the V gene TRBV6-5; 11 bases align to TRBD1. Germline V gives CDR1 MNHEY, CDR2 SVGAGI. V shed 8 bases, J shed 7 bases, and the junction held 4 bases outside the gene matches. The CDR3 extends over 13 amino acids.

Many counts were recorded for this clonotype. The chain combines TRBV20-1 with TRBJ1-1; TRBD1 matches 8 bases. The CDR3 spans 13 residues. Germline values: CDR1 DFQATT, CDR2 SNEGSKA (reference sequence). V was clipped by 6 bases and J by 1 base; unmatched bases: 4. In DNA, the CDR3 is TGCAGTGCCTGGACAGGGAGGAACACTGAAGCTTTCTTT. It specifies CSAWTGRNTEAFF.

This clonotype came up many times. The V call is TRBV6-2 or TRBV6-3, the J call TRBJ2-2; TRBD2 aligns across 11 bases. Germline CDR1 MNHEY, CDR2 SVGEGT. CDR3 size: 15 residues. Trimming took 8 bases from V and 0 from J; bases not matched to a gene: 2. The CDR3 DNA follows: TGTGCCAGCTTAGCGGGGGGGACGAACACCGGGGAGCTGTTTTTT. Protein product: CASLAGGTNTGELFF.

This clonotype was found many times. The chain couples TRBV6-5 to TRBJ2-1; D might be TRBD2 (8 bases). The germline CDR1 and CDR2 sequences are MNHEY and SVGAGI. This CDR3 is 15 amino acids long. V lost 5 bases, J lost 9 bases, and 20 bases lay in between. The chain's CDR3 is CASSPPGLAGGEQFF. The CDR3 DNA follows: TGTGCCAGCAGTCCCCCCGGACTAGCAGGGGGTGAGCAGTTCTTC.

This clonotype was found a few times. The gene calls are TRBV28 and TRBJ2-3, with 13 bases aligning to TRBD2. CDR3 length equals 15 residues. With 5 bases clipped from V and 5 bases from J, the junction kept 4 bases outside the gene matches. The germline gives CDR1 MDHEN, CDR2 SYDVKM. CDR3 sequence: CASSAGTSGKDTQYF. The CDR3 nucleotides are TGTGCCAGCAGTGCCGGGACTAGCGGGAAAGATACGCAGTATTTT.

This clonotype was found many times. The chain uses TRBV7-3 and TRBJ2-5, with 7 bases fitting TRBD2. The germline V gene encodes CDR1 SGHTA and CDR2 FQGTGA. The CDR3 covers 14 residues. After removal of 3 bases from V and 3 bases from J, the junction contained 4 bases not matched to a gene. CDR3 protein: CASSFSGTKETQYF. The CDR3 nucleotides are TGTGCCAGCAGCTTTTCGGGGACTAAAGAGACCCAGTACTTC.